The clone carrying this T cell receptor (beta chain) came up a few times. Its antigen remains unknown. These data are taken from a study of a mutant IDH1 vaccine in newly diagnosed glioma. Whole-study context: Of the patients given treatment, around 60% were male and roughly 38% were female, and a mean age of approximately 37 years was recorded. Study conclusions and caveats: Most patients, approximately 93%, showed vaccine-induced immune responses.

Measured with immunoSEQ multiplex PCR; TCRdb has only the in-frame clones, and not every one. This table has about 36,000 clones, 60% to 80% appearing once. From germline, CDR1 is SGHKS and CDR2 YYEKEE (reference sequence). V lost 5 bases to trimming and J lost 6 bases; unmatched junction nucleotides: 13. The CDR3 consists of 15 residues. Time point defined: baseline, week 1 (first vaccination visit). Described treatment: pre-vaccination baseline after standard-of-care therapy. Each donor presented with a new WHO grade 3 or 4 astrocytoma that tested IDH1-mutant and showed ATRX loss. The source was PBMCs, collected from a glioma patient treated with radiotherapy, temozolomide or both. The V call is TRBV5-5, the J call TRBJ1-2; 7 positions match TRBD1. The TCR comes from a man aged 40-49 years with glioma. Some clones in this sample may be carry-over from other donors' samples. The CDR3 is CASRQGGLTANGYTF. The CDR3 nucleotides read TGTGCCAGCAGGCAGGGGGGCTTGACAGCTAATGGCTACACCTTC.